A selection of T cell receptor beta chains follows, all from one sample in a study of blood T cell repertoires in COVID-19. Measured with immunoSEQ multiplex PCR; TCRdb has only the in-frame clones, and not every one. The sample holds 95,000 to 150,000 clones, 85% seen once. The sequencing sample was made of peripheral blood. The source of these receptors is a man older than 75 with active or convalescent COVID-19. The CDR3 runs from the conserved cysteine through the conserved F or W. The order of the fields is J gene, D gene, V gene, clone size, CDR3 DNA, CDR3 protein. The D gene is left open where the match is weak. Clone size appears in some rows only: once, few, many, or a class for an expanded clone.

TRBJ1-1	TRBD1	TRBV14	NA	TGTGCCAGCAGCCAAGTCTGGGGACAGGTTAACACTGAAGCTTTCTTT	CASSQVWGQVNTEAFF
TRBJ2-5	TRBD1	TRBV7-9	NA	TGTGCCAGCAGCTTAGGAGGGACAGTTATGGTCGACCAAGAGACCCAGTACTTC	CASSLGGTVMVDQETQYF
TRBJ1-3	TRBD1	TRBV5-4	NA	TGTGCCAGCAGCTTGAGGCAGGGGGGCTCTGGAAACACCATATATTTT	CASSLRQGGSGNTIYF
TRBJ2-7	TRBD1	TRBV27	NA	TGTGCCAGCAGAGACCGGGACAGGGTGTGGGGCGAGCAGTACTTC	CASRDRDRVWGEQYF
TRBJ2-5	NA	TRBV29-1	NA	TGCAGCGTTGAAAGACCGGGGGAGACCCAGTACTTC	CSVERPGETQYF
TRBJ2-3	NA	TRBV5-1	few	TGCGCCAGCAGCTTGGAACTAGCCGGAGATACGCAGTATTTT	CASSLELAGDTQYF
TRBJ1-3	NA	TRBV28	NA	TGTGCCAGCAGTTTAGGTCCCCGGGGGAACACCATATATTTT	CASSLGPRGNTIYF
TRBJ1-5	NA	TRBV28	NA	TGTGCCAGCAGCCGGCGGGGGGGCTTTCAGCCCCAGCATTTT	CASSRRGGFQPQHF
TRBJ2-5	TRBD2	TRBV20-1	NA	TGCAGTGCTAGTTCCCCTCCGGGACTAGCGGGAGAGGAAGAGACCCAGTACTTC	CSASSPPGLAGEEETQYF
TRBJ1-5	TRBD1	TRBV5-1	NA	TGCGCCAGCAGCCCAGGGACAGGGGGGGATCAGCCCCAGCATTTT	CASSPGTGGDQPQHF
TRBJ1-1	NA	TRBV7-9	NA	TGTGCCAGCAGCTATGCACGACAGGAGCCTGAAGCTTTCTTT	CASSYARQEPEAFF
TRBJ2-2	NA	TRBV7-2	NA	TGTGCCAGCAGTCGCCTAGGAGCAGCGAACACCGGGGAGCTGTTTTTT	CASSRLGAANTGELFF
TRBJ1-2	TRBD1	TRBV18	once	TGTGCCAGCTCACCGCTCGACAGGGACTATGGCTACACCTTC	CASSPLDRDYGYTF
TRBJ1-5	NA	TRBV5-8	NA	TGTGCCAGCACCAAGAAGTTAGGCAATCAGCCCCAGCATTTT	CASTKKLGNQPQHF
TRBJ1-1	TRBD1	TRBV25-1	once	TGTGCCAGCAGTGTACCAGGGGGCGCGGGCACTGAAGCTTTCTTT	CASSVPGGAGTEAFF
TRBJ1-2	TRBD1	TRBV19	NA	TGTGCCAGTAGAAGGGGACAGGGACAACCTAACTATGGCTACACCTTC	CASRRGQGQPNYGYTF
TRBJ1-1	NA	TRBV29-1	NA	TGCAGCGTCGGCAGGGAACGTAACACTGAAGCTTTCTTT	CSVGRERNTEAFF
TRBJ2-7	TRBD1	TRBV6-5	NA	TGTGCCAGCAGGCTCGGGACAGGGGGCTCCTACGAGCAGTACTTC	CASRLGTGGSYEQYF
TRBJ1-5	TRBD1	TRBV7-8	NA	TGTGCCAGCGGGGACAGATTCAATCAGCCCCAGCATTTT	CASGDRFNQPQHF
TRBJ1-5	TRBD1	TRBV2	NA	TGTGCCAGCACTAATCAGGGGGCTCAGCCCCAGCATTTT	CASTNQGAQPQHF
TRBJ1-2	NA	TRBV28	NA	TGTGCCAGCAGTTCACCCCCGCCGGGACTTTTTCCCACCTTC	CASSSPPPGLFPTF
TRBJ2-1	TRBD2	TRBV3-1/TRBV3-2	few	TGTGCCAGCAGCCAATGGACTAGCGGGAATAGTGAGCAGTTCTTC	CASSQWTSGNSEQFF
TRBJ2-3	TRBD1	TRBV5-1	NA	TGCGCCAGCAGCTTGGGACAGGGGAGTTACTCAGATACGCAGTATTTT	CASSLGQGSYSDTQYF
TRBJ1-1	NA	TRBV9	NA	TGTGCCAGCAGCGTAGGGCTGGTGAACACTGAAGCTTTCTTT	CASSVGLVNTEAFF
TRBJ1-1	NA	TRBV7-8	NA	TGTGCCAGCAACATCGGGGGGCCCAACACTGAAGCTTTCTTT	CASNIGGPNTEAFF
TRBJ2-3	NA	TRBV20-1	NA	TGCAGCCGGGAAGTCGGGGATACGCAGTATTTT	CSREVGDTQYF
TRBJ2-7	TRBD2	TRBV4-3	NA	TGCGCCAGCAGCCACTCTAGCGGGAGCTACGAGCAGTACTTC	CASSHSSGSYEQYF
TRBJ1-2	NA	TRBV21-1	NA	TGTGCCAGCAGCCCAGGCGAAAATCGGCGACAGGGTCCCAATGGCTACACCTTC	CASSPGENRRQGPNGYTF
TRBJ1-3	TRBD1	TRBV28	NA	TGTGCCAGCAGTACAGGGGGCTTACACACCATATATTTT	CASSTGGLHTIYF
TRBJ1-1	TRBD1	TRBV10-3	once	TGTGCCATCGGTGACAGGGTGAACACTGAAGCTTTCTTT	CAIGDRVNTEAFF
TRBJ2-3	NA	TRBV18	NA	TGTGCCAGCTCCACGCTTAGAGATACGCAGTATTTT	CASSTLRDTQYF
TRBJ1-1	NA	TRBV11-2	few	TGTGCCAGCAGCTCGCCTAGGGGGGGGGAGAACACTGAAGCTTTCTTT	CASSSPRGGENTEAFF
TRBJ2-2	NA	TRBV21-1	NA	TGTGCCAGCAGCAGCGGGGACTCCGACCACGGGGAGCTGTTTTTT	CASSSGDSDHGELFF
TRBJ2-1	NA	TRBV20-1	NA	TGCAGTGCTATGGACATTAGTGTGCAGTTCTTC	CSAMDISVQFF
TRBJ1-2	NA	TRBV24-1	NA	TGTGCCACCAGTGATTTCAGACAGACCCTCTTC	CATSDFRQTLF
TRBJ1-2	TRBD1	TRBV7-9	few	TGTGCCAGCAGCTTCGGACAGGGGGGCTATGGCTACACCTTC	CASSFGQGGYGYTF
TRBJ2-5	TRBD2	TRBV19	NA	TGTGCCAGTAGGGGACTAGCGGAAGAGACCCAGTACTTC	CASRGLAEETQYF
TRBJ1-3	NA	TRBV3-1/TRBV3-2	NA	TGTGCCAGCAGCATGGCCCCGGGTGGGTCTGGAAACACCATATATTTT	CASSMAPGGSGNTIYF
TRBJ1-2	TRBD1	TRBV9	NA	TGTGCCAGCAGCGTGGGACAGGGTGAAATCTATGGCTACACCTTC	CASSVGQGEIYGYTF
TRBJ1-1	TRBD1	TRBV2	NA	TGTGCCAGCAGCGCTCGGACAGGGTGGGACACTGAAGCTTTCTTT	CASSARTGWDTEAFF
TRBJ1-1	NA	TRBV30	NA	TGTGCCTGGAGTGATCTTGGGAGCACTGAAGCTTTCTTT	CAWSDLGSTEAFF
TRBJ2-1	NA	TRBV6-5	NA	TGTGCCAGCAGTTTGAGCGGAATCAATGAGCAGTTCTTC	CASSLSGINEQFF
TRBJ2-2	TRBD2	TRBV4-1	NA	TGCGCCAGCAGCCAGACTAGCAGGAACACCGGGGAGCTGTTTTTT	CASSQTSRNTGELFF
TRBJ1-5	NA	TRBV18	NA	TGTGCCAGCTCAAGGGAGGGTGACCAGCCCCAGCATTTT	CASSREGDQPQHF
TRBJ2-2	TRBD1	TRBV5-4	NA	TGTGCCAGCAGGACCGGGACAGCGAACACCGGGGAGCTGTTTTTT	CASRTGTANTGELFF
TRBJ1-3	NA	TRBV28	NA	TGTGCCAGCAGTTTAGGGGCGGGGTCAAACACCATATATTTT	CASSLGAGSNTIYF
TRBJ1-4	NA	TRBV4-2	once	TGTGCCAGCAGCCAAGGCCCAGGGTCCCATGAAAAACTGTTTTTT	CASSQGPGSHEKLFF
TRBJ2-5	NA	TRBV20-1	NA	TGCAGTGCTAGTACTACGGGAGTAGGACAAGAGACCCAGTACTTC	CSASTTGVGQETQYF
TRBJ2-7	TRBD1	TRBV11-3	few	TGTGCCAGCAGCCCGGGGACAGGGAGTGCCGAGCAGTACTTC	CASSPGTGSAEQYF
TRBJ1-3	NA	TRBV2	few	TGTGCCAGCAAGGGTAGAGGGTACCTAGCACTCTCTGGAAACACCATATATTTT	CASKGRGYLALSGNTIYF
TRBJ1-6	NA	TRBV3-1/TRBV3-2	NA	TGTGCCAGCAGCCAACAGTACAATTCACCCCTCCACTTT	CASSQQYNSPLHF
TRBJ1-5	NA	TRBV24-1	NA	TGTGCCACCAGTGATTTGGGGGAGGCCAATCAGCCCCAGCATTTT	CATSDLGEANQPQHF
TRBJ2-3	TRBD1	TRBV30	NA	TGTGCCTGGAGTGTAACCGGACAGGGAACTAGCACAGATACGCAGTATTTT	CAWSVTGQGTSTDTQYF